The sequence of this TCR beta chain was determined in a study of cytomegalovirus exposure and HLA in healthy donors. Study-level findings and limits: TCR association rates varied by HLA locus in a later analysis, with DRB1 highest and HLA-C lowest.

Though nominally healthy at sampling, donors likely had unrecorded immune exposures. This PCR relied on a set of 60 Vbeta primers and 13 Jbeta primers. Generated by immunoSEQ multiplex PCR, the TCRdb table keeps only in-frame clones and is missing some. The sample lists around 230,000 clones, roughly 81% occurring once. In regard to this clone: The antigen remains unidentified.

The J segment lost 5 bases and the V segment lost 5 bases, leaving 8 bases of the junction unmatched. This CDR3 comprises 15 residues. In germline, CDR1 is MNHNY, CDR2 SVGAGI (reference sequence). The V call is TRBV6-6, the J call TRBJ2-1, with 8 bases that match TRBD2. This receptor was identified in a girl aged 2 to 9 in good health and CMV-seronegative. The sequenced material came from PBMCs. CDR3 sequence: CASSRFSGNDNEQFF. CDR3 nucleotide sequence: TGTGCCAGCAGTCGATTTAGCGGGAACGACAATGAGCAGTTCTTC.